One and the same sample provided the 7 T cell receptor beta chains below, sequenced in a study of T cells in Graves' hyperthyroidism and ophthalmopathy. Regions amplified from RNA transcripts were the TCR beta CDR3 regions. Using the HTBI primer set, a first-round RT-PCR was run on the TCR CDR3. TCRdb re-called the multiplex PCR reads through MiXCR, storing one row per CDR3 protein. The table lists fewer than 400,000 distinct CDR3 sequences, more than 20% of them singletons. The sample comprised blood. The receptor source for this set is a man aged 50 to 60 with Graves' hyperthyroidism.

This clonotype was detected many times. This chain links TRBV11-2 with TRBJ2-7, with D perhaps TRBD1 (5 bases). The length of the CDR3 is 14 residues. Germline CDR1 and CDR2: SGHAT and FQNNGV. The V gene lost 5 bases and the J gene lost 3 bases, with 14 bases spanning the gap. DNA for the CDR3: TGTGCCAGCAGCCCTATGGGGCGGAGCTACGAGCAGTACTTC. Its protein product is CASSPMGRSYEQYF.

The table lists this clonotype with many counts. For the CDR3, the DNA is TGTGCCTGGAGTGTCCCTAGCGGTACGCAGTATTTT. The encoded protein is CAWSVPSGTQYF. This sequence joins TRBV30 and TRBJ2-3; 7 nucleotides align to TRBD2. V lost 0 bases to trimming and J lost 8 bases; unmatched junction nucleotides: 2. This CDR3 region has 12 residues. Germline V CDR1 and CDR2: GTSNPN, SVGIG (reference sequence).

The V and J genes are TRBV19 and TRBJ2-6, with no clear D. Deletions cut 5 bases from V and 1 base from J, with 9 bases between. This CDR3 is 15 amino acids long. Per germline, CDR1 LNHDA and CDR2 SQIVND (reference sequence). The CDR3 DNA follows: TGTGCCAGTAGTCCGTCGGTATCTGGGGCCAACGTCCTGACTTTC. Protein sequence: CASSPSVSGANVLTF.

This clonotype was detected ten times or more. The rearrangement links TRBV2 to TRBJ2-1; 10 bases fit TRBD2. CDR3 length: 14 amino acids. The germline CDR1 and CDR2 sequences are SNHLY and FYNNEI. The trim removed 6 bases at V and 7 bases at J, leaving 6 bases unmatched. CDR3 protein: CASSQPGLANEQFF. The CDR3 DNA sequence: TGTGCCAGCAGCCAACCGGGACTAGCGAATGAGCAGTTCTTC.

This clonotype was detected only a few times. The chain recombines TRBV6-1 with TRBJ2-3; 11 bases align to TRBD1. The V gene end was trimmed by 4 bases and the J gene end by 6 bases; junction bases not matched to a gene: 3. In germline, CDR1 is MNHNS, CDR2 SASEGT. This CDR3 comprises 14 residues. The CDR3 bases are TGTGCCAGCAGTGTGGACAGGGGGCGGGATACGCAGTATTTT. This codes for CASSVDRGRDTQYF.

This clonotype was counted ten times or more. The chain has TRBV12-3 or TRBV12-4 and TRBJ2-1; 7 bases are a match to TRBD1. This CDR3 contains 13 residues. V lost 5 bases, J lost 9 bases, and 7 bases stayed unmatched. The CDR3 reads CASSVDRDGEQFF. In DNA, the CDR3 is TGTGCCAGCAGTGTCGACAGGGACGGTGAGCAGTTCTTC.

This clonotype appeared a single time. The chain combines TRBV20-1 with TRBJ1-5; the D is unclear. Germline CDR1 DFQATT, CDR2 SNEGSKA (reference sequence). V was cut by 3 bases and J by 7 bases, with 13 bases left in between. This CDR3 comprises 13 residues. In nucleotides, the CDR3 is TGCAGTGCTAGGATCTGGGTGGACCAGCCCCAGCATTTT. It encodes CSARIWVDQPQHF.